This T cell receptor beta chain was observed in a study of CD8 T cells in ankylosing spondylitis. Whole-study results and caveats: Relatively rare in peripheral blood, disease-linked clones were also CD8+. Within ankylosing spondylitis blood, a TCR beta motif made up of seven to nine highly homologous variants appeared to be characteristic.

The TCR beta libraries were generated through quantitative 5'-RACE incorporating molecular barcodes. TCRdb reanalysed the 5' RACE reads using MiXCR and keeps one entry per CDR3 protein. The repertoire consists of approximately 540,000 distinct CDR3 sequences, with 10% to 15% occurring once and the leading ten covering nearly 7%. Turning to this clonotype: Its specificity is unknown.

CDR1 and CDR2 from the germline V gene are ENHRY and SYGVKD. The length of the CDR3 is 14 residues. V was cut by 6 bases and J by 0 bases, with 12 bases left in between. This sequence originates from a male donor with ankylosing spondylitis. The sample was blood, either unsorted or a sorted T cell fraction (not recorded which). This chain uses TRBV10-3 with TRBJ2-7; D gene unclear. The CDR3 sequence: CAIRKDGSSYEQYF. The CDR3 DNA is TGTGCCATCAGGAAGGACGGGTCCTCCTACGAGCAGTACTTC.